This T cell receptor beta chain was profiled in a study of CD4 and CD8 cells across lung adenocarcinoma regions. TCRdb fed the PCR reads into MiXCR, producing one record per CDR3 protein. This sample has 9,000 or so distinct CDR3 sequences, with approximately 53% found just once. A remark on this clonotype: The junction departs from germline at one end; a sequencing error may be responsible.

The germline V gene has CDR1 MNHEY and CDR2 SMNVEV (reference sequence). CDR3 length: 16 amino acids. Sequencing was done on a sample of CD8+ T cells from the margin of a lung tumor. This TCR was recovered from a female donor with lung adenocarcinoma. The CD4 and CD8 labels of this study may be unreliable. The chain uses TRBV27 and TRBJ2-1; TRBD2 matches 11 bases. CDR3 bases: TGTGCCAGCAGCTCTCCGGGGACTAGCGGCACCGGGGAGCTGTTCTTC. This gives the protein CASSSPGTSGTGELFF.